The T cell receptor beta chain described here comes from a study of CD8+ T cells in alopecia areata listed by TCRdb under 2018. About the investigation overall: To study T cell clonal expansion in alopecia areata, the researchers applied high-throughput TCRbeta sequencing to both the C3H/HeJ mouse model and human patients. Human TCRbeta sequencing covered scalp tissue and sorted CD4+ and CD8+ peripheral blood T cells from patchy and totalis/universalis alopecia areata patients and healthy controls. Clonality in the scalp was compared among normal scalp (n=4), patchy alopecia areata scalp (n=8), and alopecia totalis/universalis scalp (n=8). RNA was obtained with the PAXgene miRNA kit for fixed scalp, the miRNeasy kit for PBMCs, and the RNeasy kit for mouse skin. Amplification of TCRbeta CDR3 regions was done by immunoSEQ multiplex PCR using 35 Vbeta forward primers and 13 Jbeta reverse primers. On the study overall, not on this receptor specifically: Shared TCR sequences between patients were less evident than in mice, which may be partly attributable to HLA diversity in the patient population. Unlike mouse skin, which is dominated by gammadelta T cells, normal human skin has resident alphabeta T cells that are also sequenced, and this complicates analysis of the scalp TCR repertoire. Compared with normal scalp, lesional scalp had higher clonality and more expanded CD8+ clones, particularly in alopecia totalis/universalis, a pattern that suggests antigenic drive.

The method was the immunoSEQ multiplex PCR assay. RNA was extracted from all samples and reverse transcribed into cDNA, which served as template for TCR sequencing. SuperScript III was used for first-strand cDNA synthesis, primed with a 2:1 mix of oligo-dT and random hexamers. A synthetic immune receptor repertoire was used to assess amplification bias, and residual bias was removed computationally. The paper's data handling went like this. Raw reads were preprocessed to remove errors, and CDR3 was defined by IMGT conventions from the conserved cysteine to phenylalanine. Clonality was computed by normalizing Shannon entropy by log2 of the number of productive unique TCRs and subtracting the result from 1. Whether each scalp clone was CD4 or CD8 was inferred by checking scalp TCRbeta sequences against the CD4 and CD8 repertoires from sorted blood. Not all clones reach the TCRdb copy of this immuneACCESS table, which keeps in-frame sequences only. Checked studies attribute under half of the gap to unresolved V genes and leave the rest unexplained. That table furnishes V, J and clone size, whereas the DNA furnished D and trimming. The sample has 120,000 or so clones on record, approximately 58% of them singletons. The ten largest clones represent around 2.7% of the sample.

As encoded in the germline V gene (reference sequence), CDR1 is GTSNPN while CDR2 is SVGIG. Spanning cysteine to phenylalanine, the CDR3 consists of 16 amino acids. Only the CDR3 part of the read is kept: 48 bases, read in frame from the first base. Trimming takes 4 bases off V and 7 bases off J; junction bases not matched to a gene: 14. On this clone itself: No cognate antigen has been identified for it. Base-call qualities are not available, and no considerably larger clone is one nucleotide away.

PBMCs were separated by density centrifugation and stained for CD3, CD4 and CD8, after which CD4+ and CD8+ T cells were sorted on a FACSAria. Scalp biopsies and blood samples were obtained from unaffected controls. The TCR sequence derives from a human donor in good health. Material for sequencing was CD4+ T cells sorted from blood. This chain is built from TRBV30 and TRBJ2-1; 9 central nucleotides agree with TRBD2. The DNA sequence is as follows: TGTGCCTGGAAAGGTGGCGGGGGGGCGCAGGTGAATGAGCAGTTCTTC. Translated, it gives CAWKGGGGAQVNEQFF.